This TCR beta chain was observed in a study of blood T cell repertoires in COVID-19. Overall study: Acute-phase and convalescent COVID-19 samples originated in the United States, Italy and Spain. Sources were T cells, B-cell-depleted T cells, or PBMCs; the material itself was cDNA or gDNA.

This clone is a singleton in its sample. Original processing methods: Reference gene primer amplification gave nucleated cell count estimates. The assay was immunoSEQ multiplex PCR, and TCRdb's table has in-frame clones only and misses some. D and trimming come from the DNA, and the V and J calls and clone size come from that table. The sample contains about 200,000 clones, 82% of which appear only once. Germline trimming cut 4 bases from V and 7 bases from J; bases unmatched to any gene: 9. Germline V gives CDR1 SGDLS, CDR2 YYNGEE. There are 15 residues in the CDR3. The TCR originated in a human donor with acute or convalescent COVID-19. The donor label of this sample is uncertain. The sequenced sample was peripheral blood. The rearrangement uses TRBV9 and TRBJ2-2; 8 bases line up with TRBD2. CDR3 in DNA: TGTGCCAGCAGCCCCCAGGTAGCGGGACGCGGGGAGCTGTTTTTT. Amino acids: CASSPQVAGRGELFF.